The T cell receptor (beta chain) under discussion was sequenced for a study of blood T cells in healthy people across ages. Whole-study results and caveats: Getting older went along with TCR beta diversity per million T cells dropping roughly linearly. Strong correlation was found linking TCR beta diversity to naive T cell percentage.

V dropped 3 bases and J dropped 5; count of bases not matched to a gene: 10. The CDR3 runs to 16 residues. Each sample used at least 6.5 million PBMCs. Sample-barcoded 5' priming and a J-beta primer mix drove a second PCR of about 6 to 12 cycles. A template-switch adaptor containing 12 random nucleotides labeled each cDNA molecule. From the 5' RACE reads, TCRdb called clonotypes with MiXCR, one entry per CDR3 protein. This sample has 550,000 to 650,000 distinct CDR3 sequences, with around 31% found just once. This clonotype was seen at least ten times. Its antigen remains unidentified. The material sequenced was blood. The V and J genes are TRBV12-3 or TRBV12-4 and TRBJ1-5; TRBD1 matches 7 bases. The receptor's source is a woman older than 75 in good health. CDR3 sequence: CASSLRGPGRDQPQHF. The CDR3 nucleotides are TGTGCCAGCAGTTTGAGGGGGCCAGGGCGAGATCAGCCCCAGCATTTT.